Below, 26 T cell receptor beta chains from the same sample are listed, as sequenced in a study of T cell repertoires in cytomegalovirus infection. TCRdb reprocessed the reads via MiXCR and lists one record per CDR3 protein. The sample includes 300,000 or so distinct CDR3 sequences, 20% to 25% seen only once; the top ten take about 14%. No cognate antigen is known for these TCRs. The sequencing used cultured PBMCs, collected from culture after CMV antigen stimulation. These receptors all stem from a human donor in good health (CMV status not recorded). Some clones in this sample may be carry-over from other donors' samples.

The sample holds a few counts of this clonotype. This chain links TRBV7-2 with TRBJ2-5; no reliable D call. V was trimmed by 7 bases and J by 2 bases, leaving 17 bases between them. The CDR3 has 15 amino acids. Germline-derived CDR1 and CDR2 are SGHTA and FQGNSA. CDR3 DNA sequence: TGTGCCAGCACCCAATCCTCTGGAAAGCAAGAGACCCAGTACTTC. Translation: CASTQSSGKQETQYF. The full variable domain, with the rest looked up from reference TRBV7-2 and TRBJ2-5, is GAGVSQSPSNKVTEKGKDVELRCDPISGHTALYWYRQSLGQGLEFLIYFQGNSAPDKSGLPSDRFSAERTGGSVSTLTIQRTQQEDSAVYLCASTQSSGKQETQYFGPGTRLLVL.

This chain uses TRBV19 with TRBJ1-1, with 9 bases aligning to TRBD1. The CDR3 is 14 amino acids. Trimming removed 3 bases from V and 7 bases from J; junction bases left unmatched: 6. Germline CDR1 and CDR2: LNHDA and SQIVND (reference sequence). CDR3 sequence reads: CASSMDRGGDEAFF. The CDR3 nucleotides read TGTGCCAGTAGTATGGACAGGGGCGGGGATGAAGCTTTCTTT.

The rearrangement links TRBV7-9 to TRBJ2-1, with D uncertain. Trimming cost V 3 bases and J 5 bases, with 14 bases left between them. This CDR3 region has 15 residues. Looked up from germline, CDR1 is SEHNR and CDR2 is FQNEAQ (reference sequence). The chain's CDR3 is CASSFGPPINNEQFF. CDR3 DNA sequence: TGTGCCAGCAGCTTTGGCCCCCCCATAAACAATGAGCAGTTCTTC. The whole variable domain, remainder taken from reference TRBV7-9 and TRBJ2-1, is DTGVSQNPRHKITKRGQNVTFRCDPISEHNRLYWYRQTLGQGPEFLTYFQNEAQLEKSRLLSDRFSAERPKGSFSTLEIQRTEQGDSAMYLCASSFGPPINNEQFFGPGTRLTVL.

The table lists this clonotype with a few counts. The chain uses TRBV6-5 and TRBJ1-5, with D maybe TRBD1 (6 bases). Trimming cost V 6 bases and J 4 bases, with 10 bases left between them. CDR1 and CDR2 from the germline V gene are MNHEY and SVGAGI. The CDR3 length is 13 residues. CDR3 region: CASRPDRNQPQHF. The CDR3 DNA sequence: TGTGCCAGCAGACCCGACAGGAATCAGCCCCAGCATTTT.

This clonotype was detected only a few times. This chain uses TRBV11-2 with TRBJ2-6; a possible D gene is TRBD1 (6 bases). The CDR3 runs to 18 residues. CDR1 is SGHAT, CDR2 FQNNGV, per germline. Trimming took off 3 bases at V and 9 bases at J, with 24 bases between the two ends. CDR3 sequence: CASSFGPHRESFVNVLTF. In DNA form, the CDR3 reads TGTGCCAGCAGCTTTGGTCCCCACAGGGAGTCATTTGTCAACGTCCTGACTTTC.

The chain combines TRBV20-1 with TRBJ2-7; D unresolved. From germline, CDR1 is DFQATT and CDR2 SNEGSKA (reference sequence). Trimming took 1 base from V and 6 from J, leaving 16 bases between them. The CDR3 extends over 14 amino acids. The DNA for the CDR3 is TGCAGTGCTAGAGTGGCTCCTGACCTGCTCGAGCAGTACTTC. It translates to CSARVAPDLLEQYF.

V is TRBV7-9 and J is TRBJ2-1; D could derive from TRBD1 or TRBD2 (5 bases each). The V and J ends lost 1 base and 6 bases respectively, with 13 bases between them. The CDR3 has 15 amino acids. CDR1 SEHNR and CDR2 FQNEAQ come from the germline V gene (reference sequence). The CDR3 bases are TGTGCCAGCAGCTTAGAGGCCACTAGGGGCAATGAGCAGTTCTTC. Amino acid sequence: CASSLEATRGNEQFF.

CDR3 in amino acids: CASSPSPGVLAKNIQYF. The CDR3 DNA follows: TGTGCCAGCAGTCCCTCGCCAGGGGTGCTAGCCAAAAACATTCAGTACTTC. The chain uses TRBV28 and TRBJ2-4; tentative D call: TRBD1 (6 bases). V was clipped by 5 bases and J by 0 bases, with 17 bases between them. The V gene's germline CDR1 is MDHEN and CDR2 SYDVKM. The CDR3 spans 17 residues.

This clonotype was seen at least ten times. The chain combines TRBV7-6 with TRBJ2-1; unclear D gene. The germline CDR1 and CDR2 sequences are SGHVS and FNYEAQ. The CDR3 has 12 residues. V was trimmed by 4 bases and J by 7 bases, leaving 8 bases between them. The CDR3 is CASSSWGNEQFF. As DNA, the CDR3 is TGTGCCAGCAGCTCGTGGGGTAATGAGCAGTTCTTC.

The sample holds many counts of this clonotype. The genes are TRBV6-2 or TRBV6-3 and TRBJ2-1; D remains unclear. CDR1 is MNHEY, CDR2 SVGEGT, per germline. Trimming removed 6 bases from V and 7 bases from J, with 10 bases in between. This CDR3 is 12 amino acids long. For the CDR3, the DNA is TGTGCCAGCAGGTTGCTAGATAATGAGCAGTTCTTC. It is translated as CASRLLDNEQFF.

J is TRBJ1-6 and V is TRBV5-4; 9 positions agree with TRBD1. The CDR3 has 16 amino acids. Germline CDR1 and CDR2: SGHNT and YYREEE (reference sequence). V shed 4 bases, J shed 5 bases, and the junction held 7 bases outside the gene matches. CDR3 nucleotide sequence: TGTGCCAGCAGCGCGGAGGGGACAGGGAATAATTCACCCCTCCACTTT. This gives the protein CASSAEGTGNNSPLHF.

This clonotype was observed a handful of times. The J gene is TRBJ1-1, the V gene TRBV28; the D gene is possibly TRBD1 (6 bases). This CDR3 contains 14 residues. Germline V CDR1 and CDR2: MDHEN, SYDVKM. Trimming left V 6 bases short and J 1 base short, with 12 bases between. CDR3 protein: CASSLGGWNTEAFF. DNA for the CDR3: TGTGCCAGCAGCCTAGGGGGTTGGAACACTGAAGCTTTCTTT. The full variable domain, completed using reference TRBV28 and TRBJ1-1, is DVKVTQSSRYLVKRTGEKVFLECVQDMDHENMFWYRQDPGLGLRLIYFSYDVKMKEKGDIPEGYSVSREKKERFSLILESASTNQTSMYLCASSLGGWNTEAFFGQGTRLTVV.

The V gene is TRBV4-3, the J gene TRBJ2-1, with TRBD1 as a possible D gene (6 bases). The V end lost 5 bases, the J end lost 3 bases, and 14 bases lay between the germline ends. Germline V gene sequence: CDR1 LGHNA, CDR2 YSLEER. The CDR3 spans 15 residues. The CDR3 is CASSKSRDNYNEQFF. Here the CDR3 DNA reads TGCGCCAGCAGCAAGAGCCGGGACAACTACAATGAGCAGTTCTTC.

This clonotype came up many times. The chain uses TRBV7-2 and TRBJ2-5; 7 bases are a match to TRBD1. The CDR3 runs 13 residues. Germline V CDR1 and CDR2: SGHTA, FQGNSA. V lost 7 bases, J lost 9 bases, and 11 bases stayed unmatched. CDR3 loop: CASTFDRVGAQYF. CDR3 nucleotide sequence: TGTGCCAGCACCTTCGACAGGGTTGGGGCCCAGTACTTC.

Here the CDR3 reads CASRGTPGRDTQYF. The CDR3 bases are TGTGCCAGCAGGGGGACTCCCGGGCGGGATACGCAGTATTTT. The chain has TRBV6-1 and TRBJ2-3; D is perhaps TRBD2 (6 bases). Between the trimmed V and J ends, which lost 6 bases and 6 bases, there was a span of 16 bases. Germline CDR1 and CDR2: MNHNS and SASEGT. The CDR3 is 14 residues long.

This clonotype was seen more than once but under ten times. The chain combines TRBV6-4 with TRBJ2-2, with 12 bases that match TRBD2. The CDR3 is 14 residues long. CDR1 and CDR2 from the germline V gene are MRHNA and SNTAGT. Losses at the gene ends were 7 bases for V and 5 bases for J; bases not matched to a gene: 2. This chain's CDR3 is CASKTSGSTGELFF. Written as DNA, the CDR3 is TGTGCCAGCAAGACTAGCGGGAGTACCGGGGAGCTGTTTTTT.

This clonotype was counted ten times or more. The chain carries TRBV7-9 and TRBJ2-1; the match to TRBD2 covers 7 bases. This CDR3 has 14 residues. Trimming at V came to 2 bases and at J to 6 bases, leaving 4 bases not matched to a gene. Germline lookup yields CDR1 SEHNR and CDR2 FQNEAQ (reference sequence). The CDR3 sequence is CASSLRGRANEQFF. As DNA, the CDR3 is TGTGCCAGCAGCTTACGGGGGAGGGCCAATGAGCAGTTCTTC.

This clonotype showed up many times. This sequence joins TRBV7-2 and TRBJ1-6; D not certain. Germline CDR1 SGHTA, CDR2 FQGNSA. V lost 1 base and J lost 15, with 7 bases in between. The CDR3 covers 11 residues. CDR3 in DNA: TGTGCCAGCAGCTTAGGGTTTGTCCTCCACTTT. Protein product: CASSLGFVLHF. Full variable domain (missing parts from reference TRBV7-2 and TRBJ1-6): GAGVSQSPSNKVTEKGKDVELRCDPISGHTALYWYRQSLGQGLEFLIYFQGNSAPDKSGLPSDRFSAERTGGSVSTLTIQRTQQEDSAVYLCASSLGFVLHFGNGTRLTVT.

This clonotype came up a few times. The rearrangement links TRBV24-1 to TRBJ2-1; D not certain. CDR3 length equals 13 residues. CDR1 KGHDR and CDR2 SFDVKD come from the germline V gene. The V end was cut by 1 base, the J end by 7 bases, with 7 bases between. The CDR3 nucleotides are TGTGCCACCAGTGATTTCACCGCGAATGAGCAGTTCTTC. This sequence encodes CATSDFTANEQFF.

V gene TRBV7-2 combines with J gene TRBJ2-7; 9 bases are shared with TRBD1. This CDR3 has 15 residues. From germline, CDR1 is SGHTA and CDR2 FQGNSA. V lost 1 base to trimming and J lost 7 bases; unmatched junction nucleotides: 8. In DNA form, the CDR3 reads TGTGCCAGCAGCTTAGTAGGGACAGGGAGTGGGGAGCAGTACTTC. Protein sequence: CASSLVGTGSGEQYF.

This chain links TRBV5-4 with TRBJ2-7; TRBD1 aligns across 8 bases. The CDR3 runs 14 residues. After removal of 2 bases from V and 2 bases from J, the junction contained 3 bases not matched to a gene. Germline V gene sequence: CDR1 SGHNT, CDR2 YYREEE (reference sequence). CDR3: CASSLSDRAYEQYF. CDR3 DNA: TGTGCCAGCAGCTTATCGGACAGGGCCTACGAGCAGTACTTC.

This clonotype was detected a few times. The chain links TRBV5-1 to TRBJ2-5, with D possibly TRBD2 on 5 matching bases. Trimming left V 7 bases short and J 3 bases short, with 13 bases between. Germline loops: CDR1 SGHRS, CDR2 YFSETQ. The CDR3 is 13 residues long. The CDR3 DNA reads TGCGCCAGCCGTACCGGGGATGAAGAGACCCAGTACTTC. Its protein product is CASRTGDEETQYF.

The chain employs TRBV12-3 or TRBV12-4 and TRBJ1-5; the D is unclear. V lost 2 bases and J 9 bases, leaving 11 bases between the germline ends. The CDR3 is 13 residues long. The CDR3, as DNA: TGTGCCAGCAGTTTAAACCCTTCAGGGCCCCAGCATTTT. Translation gives CASSLNPSGPQHF.

The rearrangement uses TRBV20-1 and TRBJ1-1, with D maybe TRBD1 (6 bases). The germline gives CDR1 DFQATT, CDR2 SNEGSKA (reference sequence). The V end lost 2 bases, the J end lost 5 bases, and 15 bases lay between the germline ends. The CDR3 is 14 amino acids. Written as DNA, the CDR3 is TGCAGTGCTAGAAAGAACACAGGGAGGACTGAAGCTTTCTTT. As protein: CSARKNTGRTEAFF.

The chain's CDR3 is CSANDRGSEQFF. The CDR3 region has the DNA TGCAGTGCGAACGACAGGGGCTCTGAGCAGTTCTTC. J is TRBJ2-1 and V is TRBV20-1; 8 nucleotides line up with TRBD1. Trimming cost V 6 bases and J 9 bases; bases outside gene matches: 7. Germline CDR1 is DFQATT and CDR2 is SNEGSKA (reference sequence). The CDR3 is made up of 12 amino acids.

This clonotype was observed a few times. The rearrangement links TRBV6-2 or TRBV6-3 to TRBJ2-1; D is perhaps TRBD2 (5 bases). Trimming shortened V by 4 bases and J by 14 bases, and 12 bases separated the two germline ends. The V gene's germline CDR1 is MNHEY and CDR2 SVGEGT. This CDR3 comprises 11 residues. CDR3 amino acids: CASSLGDTEFF. The CDR3 DNA reads as TGTGCCAGCAGTTTGGGAGACACGGAGTTCTTC.